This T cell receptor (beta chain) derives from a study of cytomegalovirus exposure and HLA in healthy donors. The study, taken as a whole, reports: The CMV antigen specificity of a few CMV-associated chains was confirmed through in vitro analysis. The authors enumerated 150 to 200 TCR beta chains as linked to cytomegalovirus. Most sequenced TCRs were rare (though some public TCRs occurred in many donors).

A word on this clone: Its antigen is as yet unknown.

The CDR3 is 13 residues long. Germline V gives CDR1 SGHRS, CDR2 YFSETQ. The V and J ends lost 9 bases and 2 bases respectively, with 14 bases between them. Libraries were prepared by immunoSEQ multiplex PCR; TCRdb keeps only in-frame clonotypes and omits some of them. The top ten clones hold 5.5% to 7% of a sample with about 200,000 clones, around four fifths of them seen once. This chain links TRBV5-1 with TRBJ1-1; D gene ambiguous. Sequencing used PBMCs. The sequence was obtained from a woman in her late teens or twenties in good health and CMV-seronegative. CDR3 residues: CATQDSQNTEAFF. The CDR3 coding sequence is TGCGCCACCCAGGACTCCCAAAACACTGAAGCTTTCTTT.